One sample yielded the 32 T cell receptor beta chains listed below, sequenced in a study of T-cell reconstitution after alpha-beta-depleted transplantation in children. Unique molecular identifiers were incorporated into the prepared TCRbeta library. TCRdb used MiXCR to reprocess the PCR reads, holding one entry per CDR3 protein. The table lists 500,000 to 650,000 distinct CDR3 sequences, over 10% of them singletons. This material consisted of PBMCs, mostly from graft donor cells, taken 360 days after TCRalphabeta/CD19-depleted stem cell transplant. These receptors all come from a male patient under 18 who had a stem cell transplant for acute myeloid leukemia, so the T cells may come from the graft donor.

This clonotype was counted at least ten times. This sequence joins TRBV7-3 and TRBJ1-3; D is undetermined. CDR1 is SGHTA and CDR2 is FQGTGA in the germline V gene. Trimming took off 5 bases at V and 8 bases at J, with 10 bases between the two ends. There are 12 residues in the CDR3. As DNA, the CDR3 is TGTGCCAGCAGCCCACCCCGGGACACCATATATTTT. Translating it yields CASSPPRDTIYF.

This clonotype was seen more than once but under ten times. Here the CDR3 DNA reads TGTGCCACCAGTGATTCCAACCCCGGACCGATCTACGAGCAGTACTTC. Amino acids: CATSDSNPGPIYEQYF. This chain links TRBV24-1 with TRBJ2-7; D is unclear. V was pared by 2 bases and J by 3 bases, with 16 bases between. This CDR3 comprises 16 residues. CDR1 is KGHDR, CDR2 SFDVKD, per germline.

This clonotype was detected many times. The J gene is TRBJ2-5, the V gene TRBV5-6; D is uncertain. The germline CDR1 and CDR2 sequences are SGHDT and YYEEEE. Trimming removed 4 bases at V and 1 base at J, with 11 bases between. This CDR3 is 14 amino acids long. DNA for the CDR3: TGTGCCAGCAGCCCCGGTCCCCCCCAAGAGACCCAGTACTTC. Amino acids: CASSPGPPQETQYF.

The CDR3 DNA follows: TGTGCCAGCAGCCAAGGTCCCCAGGGAAATGAGCAGTTCTTC. This encodes CASSQGPQGNEQFF. The chain couples TRBV3-1 to TRBJ2-1; D might be TRBD1 (5 bases). V lost 1 base to trimming and J lost 7 bases, with 11 bases between them. The CDR3 extends over 14 amino acids. Per the germline V gene, CDR1 is LGHDT and CDR2 is YNNKEL (reference sequence).

The table lists this clonotype with a few counts. The rearrangement uses TRBV9 and TRBJ2-2; D possibly corresponds to TRBD2 (6 bases). The germline V and J ends were trimmed by 0 bases and 7 bases, with 16 bases remaining between them. This CDR3 has 16 residues. CDR1 is SGDLS, CDR2 YYNGEE, per germline. The CDR3 region has the DNA TGTGCCAGCAGCGTAGACGAAGTCGGGAGAGTCGGGGAGCTGTTTTTT. Protein: CASSVDEVGRVGELFF.

The V gene is TRBV12-3 or TRBV12-4, the J gene TRBJ2-1; 12 nucleotides line up with TRBD2. This CDR3 is built from 19 residues. The J segment lost 3 bases and the V segment lost 11 bases, leaving 20 bases of the junction unmatched. The CDR3 spells CACCFATSGGGPIYNEQFF. In DNA, the CDR3 is TGTGCCTGCTGTTTCGCGACTAGCGGGGGAGGCCCAATCTACAATGAGCAGTTCTTC.

The chain carries TRBV20-1 and TRBJ1-2; 8 bases line up with TRBD1. With 5 bases clipped from V and 4 bases from J, the junction kept 6 bases outside the gene matches. This CDR3 comprises 13 residues. Germline V gene data show CDR1 as DFQATT and CDR2 as SNEGSKA (reference sequence). The CDR3 sequence: CSARTGKGYGYTF. Written as DNA, the CDR3 is TGCAGTGCTCGGACAGGGAAAGGCTATGGCTACACCTTC.

This sequence joins TRBV28 and TRBJ2-7, with 10 nucleotides matching TRBD1. The CDR3 extends over 15 amino acids. The V gene end was trimmed by 6 bases and the J gene end by 6 bases; junction bases not matched to a gene: 11. The germline V gene has CDR1 MDHEN and CDR2 SYDVKM. In nucleotides, the CDR3 is TGTGCCAGCAGCACTTCCGGGACAGGGGTTCGCGAGCAGTACTTC. Translated: CASSTSGTGVREQYF.

The CDR3, as DNA: TGCAGCGTTGAAGAAGGGACTAGCCCTACCTACAATGAGCAGTTCTTC. Its protein product is CSVEEGTSPTYNEQFF. The rearrangement joins TRBV29-1 to TRBJ2-1; 9 bases fit TRBD2. The trim removed 0 bases at V and 2 bases at J, leaving 5 bases unmatched. The CDR3 sequence is 16 residues long. Germline V gene sequence: CDR1 SQVTM, CDR2 ANQGSEA.

This clonotype was counted ten times or more. V and J are TRBV20-1 and TRBJ2-1, with 8 bases lining up with TRBD2. From germline, CDR1 is DFQATT and CDR2 SNEGSKA (reference sequence). The CDR3 contains 14 residues. Trimming removed 6 bases from V and 7 bases from J; junction bases left unmatched: 11. The CDR3 nucleotides read TGCAGTGCCACTCTAGCGGGTTTAAGGAATGAGCAGTTCTTC. This encodes CSATLAGLRNEQFF.

This clonotype was seen more than once but under ten times. The chain has TRBV11-2 and TRBJ2-7, with 9 bases identical to TRBD1. The CDR3 has 15 residues. The ends lost 5 bases at V and 4 bases at J; junction bases unmatched: 9. CDR1 and CDR2 from the germline V gene are SGHAT and FQNNGV. CDR3 residues: CASSRTGTGFYEQYF. CDR3 nucleotide sequence: TGTGCCAGCAGCCGCACCGGGACAGGGTTTTACGAGCAGTACTTC.

The chain uses TRBV4-3 and TRBJ1-2, with 7 bases that match TRBD1. CDR3 length: 14 amino acids. Germline loops: CDR1 LGHNA, CDR2 YSLEER. Germline trimming cut 1 base from V and 10 bases from J; bases unmatched to any gene: 9. CDR3 protein: CASSQAGQFTVYTF. The CDR3 coding sequence is TGCGCCAGCAGCCAAGCGGGACAGTTCACCGTCTACACCTTC.

Ten or more counts support this clonotype. The rearrangement joins TRBV29-1 to TRBJ2-1, with D perhaps TRBD1 (5 bases). Looked up from germline, CDR1 is SQVTM and CDR2 is ANQGSEA. V was shortened by 3 bases and J by 4 bases, with 19 bases between the two germline ends. The CDR3 extends over 16 amino acids. The CDR3 sequence is CSVDRQRGPQYNEQFF. The DNA for the CDR3 is TGCAGCGTTGATCGACAGAGAGGCCCGCAGTACAATGAGCAGTTCTTC.

This clonotype was detected a few times. The V call is TRBV28, the J call TRBJ2-3, with a tentative D call TRBD2 (6 bases). With 4 bases removed from V and 6 bases from J, the gap between germline ends came to 14 bases. The germline CDR1 and CDR2 sequences are MDHEN and SYDVKM. The CDR3 sequence is 14 residues long. As DNA, the CDR3 is TGTGCCAGCAGTTCCCCCCTGGAGGGTGATACGCAGTATTTT. It encodes CASSSPLEGDTQYF.

In this sample, this clonotype turned up many times. The rearrangement uses TRBV28 and TRBJ2-4, with D tentatively TRBD2 (5 bases). The CDR3 loop spans 18 amino acids. Germline V lookup: CDR1 MDHEN, CDR2 SYDVKM. V lost 3 bases to trimming and J lost 2 bases, with 20 bases between them. CDR3 DNA: TGTGCCAGCAGTTTTCCCCCCGTGGGGAGTGGAACCAAAAACATTCAGTACTTC. Protein product: CASSFPPVGSGTKNIQYF.

This sequence joins TRBV5-1 and TRBJ2-3; D might be TRBD1 (6 bases). This CDR3 is 16 amino acids long. V was cut by 1 base and J by 0 bases, with 12 bases left in between. Germline loops: CDR1 SGHRS, CDR2 YFSETQ. The CDR3 here is CASSLTGLTSTDTQYF. DNA of the CDR3: TGCGCCAGCAGCTTGACAGGGTTGACTAGCACAGATACGCAGTATTTT.

This chain connects TRBV7-6 to TRBJ2-2, with 10 bases that match TRBD2. The CDR3 is made up of 18 amino acids. In germline, CDR1 is SGHVS, CDR2 FNYEAQ. V trimming: 0 bases; J trimming: 5 bases; junction bases outside the gene matches: 9. The DNA of the CDR3 is TGTGCCAGCAGCTTAGCGTCGCCTAGCGGGAGTAGAACCGGGGAGCTGTTTTTT. This gives the protein CASSLASPSGSRTGELFF.

A word on this clonotype: This may come from a read error, since a much larger clone is one base off. V and J are TRBV4-1 and TRBJ2-2; D remains unclear. Looked up from germline, CDR1 is MGHRA and CDR2 is YSYEKL. V lost 1 base and J lost 6, with 12 bases in between. This CDR3 is built from 15 residues. The CDR3 DNA follows: TGCGCCAGCAGCCAAGTGGGCAATAACGCCGGGGAGCTGTTTTTT. It translates to CASSQVGNNAGELFF.

In this sample, this clonotype turned up a few times. This chain joins TRBV11-2 and TRBJ1-4, with 8 bases fitting TRBD1. With 5 bases clipped from V and 8 bases from J, the junction kept 4 bases outside the gene matches. CDR3 length equals 13 residues. Per the germline V gene, CDR1 is SGHAT and CDR2 is FQNNGV. The CDR3 sequence: CASSVGTGEKLFF. CDR3 DNA sequence: TGTGCCAGCAGCGTGGGGACAGGAGAAAAACTGTTTTTT.

A few counts support this clonotype. This sequence joins TRBV30 and TRBJ2-3; 7 positions agree with TRBD2. Germline loops: CDR1 GTSNPN, CDR2 SVGIG (reference sequence). CDR3 length equals 16 residues. Losses at the gene ends were 0 bases for V and 6 bases for J; bases not matched to a gene: 12. The DNA for the CDR3 is TGTGCCTGGAGTGTACGCCAGCGGGACTACCCCGATACGCAGTATTTT. This gives the protein CAWSVRQRDYPDTQYF.

This clonotype came up once. This chain uses TRBV6-2 or TRBV6-3 with TRBJ2-1, with D unclear. The CDR3 runs 14 residues. The germline CDR1 and CDR2 sequences are MNHEY and SVGEGT. The V and J ends lost 5 bases and 8 bases respectively, with 16 bases between them. The CDR3 DNA reads TGTGCCAGCAGTCCGCGCGGTCCACGGGATGAGCAGTTCTTC. The encoded protein is CASSPRGPRDEQFF.

The chain recombines TRBV28 with TRBJ2-2; D is unresolved. CDR3 length equals 12 residues. The V end lost 10 bases, the J end lost 1 base, and 7 bases lay between the germline ends. CDR1 is MDHEN and CDR2 is SYDVKM in the germline V gene. CDR3 sequence reads: CAINKNTGELFF. Here the CDR3 DNA reads TGTGCCATCAACAAGAACACCGGGGAGCTGTTTTTT.

This clonotype was observed a few times. The chain carries TRBV28 and TRBJ2-5; perhaps TRBD2 as D (5 bases). Germline CDR1 is MDHEN and CDR2 is SYDVKM. V was shortened by 4 bases and J by 3 bases, with 15 bases between the two germline ends. The CDR3 extends over 15 amino acids. The CDR3 is CASSSRGWVEETQYF. The CDR3 region has the DNA TGTGCCAGCAGTTCTCGCGGGTGGGTCGAAGAGACCCAGTACTTC.

This rearrangement joins TRBV29-1 to TRBJ1-1; TRBD1 might be the D (5 bases). The CDR3 runs to 16 residues. From germline, CDR1 is SQVTM and CDR2 ANQGSEA. The V end lost 1 base, the J end lost 3 bases, and 18 bases lay between the germline ends. CDR3 sequence: CSVEAQRQGGDTEAFF. Written as DNA, the CDR3 is TGCAGCGTTGAAGCCCAACGCCAGGGAGGGGACACTGAAGCTTTCTTT.

V gene TRBV6-5 combines with J gene TRBJ2-7; D assignment may be TRBD1 or TRBD2 (5 bases each). Germline V CDR1 and CDR2: MNHEY, SVGAGI. V shed 2 bases and J shed 5 bases, with 10 bases lying between them. This CDR3 has 13 residues. This CDR3 reads CASSYNEGNEQYF. DNA for the CDR3: TGTGCCAGCAGTTACAATGAGGGGAACGAGCAGTACTTC.

This clonotype was counted only a few times. The chain couples TRBV7-3 to TRBJ2-1; D not resolved. Germline CDR1 is SGHTA and CDR2 is FQGTGA. This CDR3 is built from 15 residues. Trimming removed 5 bases at V and 1 base at J, with 12 bases between. The CDR3 DNA follows: TGTGCCAGCAGCGCGCGTTCAACTTCCTACAATGAGCAGTTCTTC. Protein sequence: CASSARSTSYNEQFF.

The rearrangement links TRBV6-5 to TRBJ2-7; no firm D call. CDR1 and CDR2 (germline): MNHEY, SVGAGI. The CDR3 has 13 residues. V shed 3 bases and J shed 8 bases, with 14 bases lying between them. The CDR3 DNA reads TGTGCCAGCAGTTATTTGCGAAGTACGAAGCAGTACTTC. It encodes CASSYLRSTKQYF.

This clonotype turned up a few times. This chain joins TRBV5-1 and TRBJ2-7, with TRBD2 matching over 9 bases. The CDR3 loop spans 14 amino acids. The germline V gene encodes CDR1 SGHRS and CDR2 YFSETQ. V shed 0 bases and J 6 bases; nucleotides not matched to a gene: 4. In DNA form, the CDR3 reads TGCGCCAGCAGCTTGGTAGCGGGAGTAGGCGAGCAGTACTTC. Translation gives CASSLVAGVGEQYF.

This clonotype was seen only a few times. The V call is TRBV6-2 or TRBV6-3, the J call TRBJ2-1; D possibly corresponds to TRBD2 (6 bases). The CDR3 loop spans 16 amino acids. Germline V gene lookup returns CDR1 MNHEY and CDR2 SVGEGT. V lost 6 bases, J lost 7 bases, and 22 bases lay in between. As DNA, the CDR3 is TGTGCCAGCAGAGACATTAGCGGCCCGGTGTTTAATGAGCAGTTCTTC. Translating gives CASRDISGPVFNEQFF.

The chain carries TRBV12-3 or TRBV12-4 and TRBJ2-1; no reliable D call. The germline V and J ends were trimmed by 1 base and 2 bases, with 15 bases remaining between them. CDR3 length: 17 amino acids. The CDR3 nucleotides read TGTGCCAGCAGTTTAGTAGATCGGTGGGCCCCCTACAATGAGCAGTTCTTC. It is translated as CASSLVDRWAPYNEQFF.

The chain recombines TRBV29-1 with TRBJ2-3; 9 nucleotides align to TRBD1. The V gene's germline CDR1 is SQVTM and CDR2 ANQGSEA. CDR3 length: 13 amino acids. The junction had 3 bases not matched to a gene; V was cut back by 3 bases and J by 5 bases. In DNA form, the CDR3 reads TGCAGCGTTGAGGGACAGGGATTAGATACGCAGTATTTT. Translation gives CSVEGQGLDTQYF.

The rearrangement links TRBV5-1 to TRBJ2-2; either TRBD1 or TRBD2 may fit D (5 bases each). V lost 5 bases and J 0 bases, leaving 14 bases between the germline ends. Germline assignment: CDR1 SGHRS and CDR2 YFSETQ. The CDR3 extends over 16 amino acids. CDR3 sequence: CASSFRDVSNTGELFF. CDR3 nucleotides: TGCGCCAGCAGTTTCCGGGACGTATCGAACACCGGGGAGCTGTTTTTT.